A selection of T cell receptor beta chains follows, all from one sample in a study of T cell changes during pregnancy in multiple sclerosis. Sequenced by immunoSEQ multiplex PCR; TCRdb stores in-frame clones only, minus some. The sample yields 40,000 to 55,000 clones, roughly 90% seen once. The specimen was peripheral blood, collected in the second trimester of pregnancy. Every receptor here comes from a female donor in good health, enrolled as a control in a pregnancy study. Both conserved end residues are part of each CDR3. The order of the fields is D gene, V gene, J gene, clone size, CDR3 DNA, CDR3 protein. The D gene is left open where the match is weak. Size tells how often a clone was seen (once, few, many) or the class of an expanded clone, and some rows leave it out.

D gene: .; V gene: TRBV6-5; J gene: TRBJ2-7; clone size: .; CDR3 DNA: TGTGCCAGCAGCTCGTTACAGGGCTCCTACGAGCAGTACTTC; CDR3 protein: CASSSLQGSYEQYF
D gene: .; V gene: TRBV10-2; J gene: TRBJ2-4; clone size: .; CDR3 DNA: TGCGCCACTAGGATGGATCTAGCCAAAAACATTCAGTACTTC; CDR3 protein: CATRMDLAKNIQYF
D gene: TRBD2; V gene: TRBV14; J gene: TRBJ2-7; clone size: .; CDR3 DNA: TGTGCCAGCAGCCACCATAACGGGGGGGAATACGAGCAGTACTTC; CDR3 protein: CASSHHNGGEYEQYF
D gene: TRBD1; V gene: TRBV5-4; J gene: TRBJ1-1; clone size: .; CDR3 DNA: TGTGCCAGCATCCCCTCCACAGGGGGCACTGAAGCTTTCTTT; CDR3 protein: CASIPSTGGTEAFF
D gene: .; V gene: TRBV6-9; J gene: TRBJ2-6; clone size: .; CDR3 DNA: TGTGCCAGCAGTCCATCGAGCTTACGACAAAGTCGGGCCAACGTCCTGACTTTC; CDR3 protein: CASSPSSLRQSRANVLTF
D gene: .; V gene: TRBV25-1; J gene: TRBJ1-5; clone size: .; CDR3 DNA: TGTGCCAGCAGTGGAGGTCAGGGCCAGCCCCAGCATTTT; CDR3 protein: CASSGGQGQPQHF
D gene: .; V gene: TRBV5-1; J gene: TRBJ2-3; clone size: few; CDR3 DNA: TGCGCCAGCAGCCAGGGGTCCGCGGGCACAGATACGCAGTATTTT; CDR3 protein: CASSQGSAGTDTQYF
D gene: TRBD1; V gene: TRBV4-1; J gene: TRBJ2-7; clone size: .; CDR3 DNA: TGCGCCAGCAGCCAAGGTTTGAGACAGGGAAACTACGAGCAGTACTTC; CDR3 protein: CASSQGLRQGNYEQYF
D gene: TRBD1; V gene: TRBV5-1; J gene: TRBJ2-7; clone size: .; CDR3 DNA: TGCGCCAGCAGCTTGGCTACAGGGGCCTACGAGCAGTACTTC; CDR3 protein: CASSLATGAYEQYF
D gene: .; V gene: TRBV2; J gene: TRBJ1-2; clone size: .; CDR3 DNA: TGTGCCAGAAACAGGGATGGCTACACCTTC; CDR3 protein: CARNRDGYTF
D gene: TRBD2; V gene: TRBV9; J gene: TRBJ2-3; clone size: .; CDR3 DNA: TGTGCCAGCAGCACCCGGGGGGGCAGTTTAGATACGCAGTATTTT; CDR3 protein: CASSTRGGSLDTQYF
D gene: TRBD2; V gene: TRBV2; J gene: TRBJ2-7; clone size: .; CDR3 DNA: TGTGCCACGAAGACTAGCGGGATCTACGAGCAGTACTTC; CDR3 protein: CATKTSGIYEQYF
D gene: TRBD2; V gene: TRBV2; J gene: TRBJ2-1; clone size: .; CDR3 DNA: TGTGCCAGCAGTGTGGGAGGGACCTCCTACAATGAGCAGTTCTTC; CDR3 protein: CASSVGGTSYNEQFF
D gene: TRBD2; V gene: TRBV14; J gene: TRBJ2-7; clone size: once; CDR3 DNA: TGTGCCAGCAGCCATTGGGACTACTACTACGAGCAGTACTTC; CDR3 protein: CASSHWDYYYEQYF
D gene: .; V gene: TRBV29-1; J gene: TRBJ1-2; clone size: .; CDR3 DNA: TGCAGCGTTATCAACGGCAGGAACTATGGCTACACCTTC; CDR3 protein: CSVINGRNYGYTF
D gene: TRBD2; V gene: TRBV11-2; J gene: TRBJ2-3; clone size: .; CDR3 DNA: TGTGCCAGCAGCTTAAAAGCGGGATTAGATACGCAGTATTTT; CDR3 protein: CASSLKAGLDTQYF
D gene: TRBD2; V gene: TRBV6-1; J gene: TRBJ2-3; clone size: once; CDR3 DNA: TGTGCCAGCACGACTAGCGGGGTGGGGGGAGATACGCAGTATTTT; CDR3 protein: CASTTSGVGGDTQYF
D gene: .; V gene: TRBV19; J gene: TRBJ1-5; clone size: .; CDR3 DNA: TGTGCCAGTAGGCCGGAGGGATATAGCAATCAGCCCCAGCATTTT; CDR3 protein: CASRPEGYSNQPQHF
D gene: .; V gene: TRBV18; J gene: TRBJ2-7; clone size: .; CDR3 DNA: TGTGCCAGCTCGCCTAGCTCCTACGAGCAGTACTTC; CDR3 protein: CASSPSSYEQYF
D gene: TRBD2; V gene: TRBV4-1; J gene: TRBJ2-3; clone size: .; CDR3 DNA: TGCGCCAGCAGCCTAACTAGCGGGGGCGCAGATACGCAGTATTTT; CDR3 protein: CASSLTSGGADTQYF
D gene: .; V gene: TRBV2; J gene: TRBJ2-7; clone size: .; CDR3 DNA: TGTGCCAGCAGTACCACAGGAGTCTACGAGCAGTACTTC; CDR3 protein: CASSTTGVYEQYF
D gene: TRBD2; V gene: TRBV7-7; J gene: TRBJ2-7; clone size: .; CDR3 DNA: TGTGCCAGCAGCGTATTTGGACTAGCGGGATACTACGAGCAGTACTTC; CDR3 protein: CASSVFGLAGYYEQYF
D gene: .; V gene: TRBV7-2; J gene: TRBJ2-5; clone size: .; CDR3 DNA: TGTGCCAGCAGCTTGATAGTGGGCGAGACCCAGTACTTC; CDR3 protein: CASSLIVGETQYF
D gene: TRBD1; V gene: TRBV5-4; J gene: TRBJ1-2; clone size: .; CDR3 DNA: TGTGCCAGCAGCTCGGGACAGGGGGCAAATGGCTACACCTTC; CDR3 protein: CASSSGQGANGYTF
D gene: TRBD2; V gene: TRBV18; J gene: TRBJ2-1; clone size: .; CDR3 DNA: TGTGCCAGCTCACCGAGGCTAGCGGGAGTTCCTTGGGAGCAGTTCTTC; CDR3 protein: CASSPRLAGVPWEQFF
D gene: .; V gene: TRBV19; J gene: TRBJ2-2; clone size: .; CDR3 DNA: TGTGCCAGTAGTATATTTCCGGGACTTACTATAACGAACACCGGGGAGCTGTTTTTT; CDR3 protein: CASSIFPGLTITNTGELFF
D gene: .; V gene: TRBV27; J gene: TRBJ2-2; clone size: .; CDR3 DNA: TGTGCCAGCAGCCCCGCCCTAGCGCCCGGGGAGCTGTTTTTT; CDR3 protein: CASSPALAPGELFF
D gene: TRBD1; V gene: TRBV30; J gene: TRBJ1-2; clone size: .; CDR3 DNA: TGTGCCTGGAGTACCGGGACAGGGTTTGGCTACACCTTC; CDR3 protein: CAWSTGTGFGYTF
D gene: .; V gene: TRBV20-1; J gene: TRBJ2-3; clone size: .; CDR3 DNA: TGCAGTGTAATTAACACAGATACGCAGTATTTT; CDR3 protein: CSVINTDTQYF
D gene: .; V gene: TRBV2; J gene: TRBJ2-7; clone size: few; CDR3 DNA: TGTGCCAGCAGTGGAGGAGTCTACGAGCAGTACTTC; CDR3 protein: CASSGGVYEQYF
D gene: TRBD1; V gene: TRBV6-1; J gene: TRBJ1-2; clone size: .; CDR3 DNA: TGTGCCAGCAGTGAGACAGGGACCTATGGCTACACCTTC; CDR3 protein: CASSETGTYGYTF
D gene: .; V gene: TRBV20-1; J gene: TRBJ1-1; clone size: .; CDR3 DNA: TGCAGTGCTAGTTTAGATACTGAAGCTTTCTTT; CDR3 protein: CSASLDTEAFF
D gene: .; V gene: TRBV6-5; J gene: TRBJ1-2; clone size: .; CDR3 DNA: TGTGCCAGCAGTTACTCGTTCCAGGGCAATGGCTACACCTTC; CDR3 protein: CASSYSFQGNGYTF
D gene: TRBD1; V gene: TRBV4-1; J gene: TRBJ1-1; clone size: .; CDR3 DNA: TGCGCCAGAGTGAGGGGGACAGGAGCCGCCTGGGGCACTGAAGCTTTCTTT; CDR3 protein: CARVRGTGAAWGTEAFF
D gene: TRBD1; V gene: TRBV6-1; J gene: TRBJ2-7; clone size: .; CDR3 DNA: TGTGCCAGCAGTGCTTCCAGGGGGATGGACTACGAGCAGTACTTC; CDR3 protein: CASSASRGMDYEQYF
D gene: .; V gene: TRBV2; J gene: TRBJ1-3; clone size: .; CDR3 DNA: TGTGCCAGCAGTCGAGGAACCTCTGGAAACACCATATATTTT; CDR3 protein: CASSRGTSGNTIYF
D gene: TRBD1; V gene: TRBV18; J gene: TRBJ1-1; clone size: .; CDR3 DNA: TGTGCCAGCTCACCGATCGGGACAGGGTGGGGAAGCCCTCCCTTT; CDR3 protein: CASSPIGTGWGSPPF